This passage covers 3 T cell receptor beta chains from one sample sequenced in a study of blood T cell repertoires in COVID-19. The table came from immunoSEQ multiplex PCR; TCRdb's copy has only in-frame clones and leaves some out. The sample has a few hundred thousand clones; 91% are singletons. Source material: peripheral blood. Receptors were obtained from a person aged 18-35 years with COVID-19, enrolled during active disease.

V gene TRBV21-1 combines with J gene TRBJ2-4; the table calls TRBD2, which could not be checked here. TRBV21-1 is classified as a pseudogene. The CDR3 runs to 20 residues. The CDR3 loop is CASSACRLPIILLAKNIQYF. The CDR3 DNA reads TGTGCCAGCAGCGCTTGCCGGTTACCGATCATTCTCCTAGCCAAAAACATTCAGTACTTC.

This chain joins TRBV9 and TRBJ2-2, with TRBD1 matching 11 bases. V shed 0 bases and J 4 bases; nucleotides not matched to a gene: 2. The CDR3 has 16 amino acids. Germline loops: CDR1 SGDLS, CDR2 YYNGEE. The CDR3 is CASSVEGTGGTGELFF. The CDR3, as DNA: TGTGCCAGCAGCGTAGAAGGGACAGGGGGCACCGGGGAGCTGTTTTTT.

The chain combines TRBV6-5 with TRBJ2-1; D may be TRBD2 (6 bases). Germline CDR1 reads MNHEY; CDR2 reads SVGAGI. The V end was cut by 7 bases, the J end by 6 bases, with 10 bases between. This CDR3 is 12 amino acids long. DNA for the CDR3: TGTGCCAGCACGGGACTTCTCAATGAGCAGTTCTTC. Its protein is CASTGLLNEQFF.